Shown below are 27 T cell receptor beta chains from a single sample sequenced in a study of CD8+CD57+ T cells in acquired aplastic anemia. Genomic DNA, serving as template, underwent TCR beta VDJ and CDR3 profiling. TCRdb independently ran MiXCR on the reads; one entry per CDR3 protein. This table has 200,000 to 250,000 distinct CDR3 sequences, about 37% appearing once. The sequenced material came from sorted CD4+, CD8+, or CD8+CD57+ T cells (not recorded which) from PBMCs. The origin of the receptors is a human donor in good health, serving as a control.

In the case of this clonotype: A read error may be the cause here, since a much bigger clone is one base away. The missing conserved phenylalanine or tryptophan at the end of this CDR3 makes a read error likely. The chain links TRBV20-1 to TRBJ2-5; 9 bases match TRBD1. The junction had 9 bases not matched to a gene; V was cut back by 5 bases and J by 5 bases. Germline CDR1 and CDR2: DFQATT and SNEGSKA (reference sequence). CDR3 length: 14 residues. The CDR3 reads CSAVDRGDRETQYS. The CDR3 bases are TGCAGTGCTGTCGACAGGGGGGATAGGGAGACCCAGTACTCC.

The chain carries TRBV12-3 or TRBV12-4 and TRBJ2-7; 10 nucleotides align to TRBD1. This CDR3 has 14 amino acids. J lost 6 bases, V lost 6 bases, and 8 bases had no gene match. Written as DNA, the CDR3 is TGTGCCAGCAGCAGACAGGGGGCGTCATCCGAGCAGTACTTC. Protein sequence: CASSRQGASSEQYF.

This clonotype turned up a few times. The CDR3 loop is CASSLEAGASYNEQFF. The CDR3 bases are TGTGCCAGCAGCTTGGAAGCGGGGGCTTCCTACAATGAGCAGTTCTTC. V and J are TRBV5-4 and TRBJ2-1; 8 bases line up with TRBD2. CDR3 length equals 16 residues. Germline V gene lookup returns CDR1 SGHNT and CDR2 YYREEE (reference sequence). J lost 1 base, V lost 0 bases, and 3 bases had no gene match.

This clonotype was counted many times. The CDR3 spells CASSQDQVANEQFF. As DNA, the CDR3 is TGCGCCAGCAGCCAAGATCAGGTGGCCAATGAGCAGTTCTTC. The chain employs TRBV4-1 and TRBJ2-1; D is unclear. The germline gives CDR1 MGHRA, CDR2 YSYEKL. This CDR3 region has 14 residues. Deletions cut 0 bases from V and 6 bases from J, with 9 bases between.

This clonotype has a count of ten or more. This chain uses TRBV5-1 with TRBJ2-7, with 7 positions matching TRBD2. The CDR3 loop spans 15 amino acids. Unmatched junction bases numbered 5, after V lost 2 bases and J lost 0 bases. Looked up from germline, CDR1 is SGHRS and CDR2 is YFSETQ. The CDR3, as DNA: TGCGCCAGCAGCTTAAGCGGGGCACTCTCCTACGAGCAGTACTTC. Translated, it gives CASSLSGALSYEQYF.

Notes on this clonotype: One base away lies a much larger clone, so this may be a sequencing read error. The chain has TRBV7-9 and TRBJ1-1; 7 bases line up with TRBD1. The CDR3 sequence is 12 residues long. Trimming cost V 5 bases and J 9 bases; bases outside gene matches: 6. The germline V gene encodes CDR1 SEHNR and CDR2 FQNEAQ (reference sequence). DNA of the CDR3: TGTGCCAGCAGCCATCCGGGACAGCAAGCTTTCTTT. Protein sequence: CASSHPGQQAFF.

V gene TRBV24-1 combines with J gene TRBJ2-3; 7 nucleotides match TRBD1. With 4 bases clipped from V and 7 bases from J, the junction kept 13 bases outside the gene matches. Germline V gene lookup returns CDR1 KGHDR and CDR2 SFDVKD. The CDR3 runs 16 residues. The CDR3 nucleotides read TGTGCCACCAGTGAGGAACAGGGGCGAGCATGGAATACGCAGTATTTT. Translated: CATSEEQGRAWNTQYF.

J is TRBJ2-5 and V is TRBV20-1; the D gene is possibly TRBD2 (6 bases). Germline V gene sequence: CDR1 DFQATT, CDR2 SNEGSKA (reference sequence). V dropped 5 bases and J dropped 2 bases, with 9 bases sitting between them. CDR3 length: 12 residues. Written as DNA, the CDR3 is TGCAGTGCTGAGCGGGCGCAAGAGACCCAGTACTTC. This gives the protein CSAERAQETQYF.

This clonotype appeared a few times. CDR3 loop: CASSSPLPGRGRLYGYTF. The CDR3 DNA reads TGTGCCAGTAGTTCACCCCTGCCTGGCAGGGGAAGGCTCTATGGCTACACCTTC. The chain couples TRBV19 to TRBJ1-2, with a tentative D call TRBD1 (6 bases). The germline V and J ends were trimmed by 5 bases and 4 bases, with 26 bases remaining between them. Germline assignment: CDR1 LNHDA and CDR2 SQIVND (reference sequence). The CDR3 length is 18 residues.

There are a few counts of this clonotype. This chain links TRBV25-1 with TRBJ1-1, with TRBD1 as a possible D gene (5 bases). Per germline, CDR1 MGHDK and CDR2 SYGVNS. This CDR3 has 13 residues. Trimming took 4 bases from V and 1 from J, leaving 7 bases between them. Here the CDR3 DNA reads TGTGCCAGCAGTGGCGGGACGAACACTGAAGCTTTCTTT. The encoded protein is CASSGGTNTEAFF.

CDR3 nucleotide sequence: TGTGCCAGTTCGTCCGGGACAGGGGAAGTTAATGAAAAACTGTTTTTT. Amino acids: CASSSGTGEVNEKLFF. This chain connects TRBV25-1 to TRBJ1-4; 10 nucleotides line up with TRBD1. The CDR3 is made up of 16 amino acids. Trimming cost V 9 bases and J 4 bases; bases outside gene matches: 11. Germline V lookup: CDR1 MGHDK, CDR2 SYGVNS.

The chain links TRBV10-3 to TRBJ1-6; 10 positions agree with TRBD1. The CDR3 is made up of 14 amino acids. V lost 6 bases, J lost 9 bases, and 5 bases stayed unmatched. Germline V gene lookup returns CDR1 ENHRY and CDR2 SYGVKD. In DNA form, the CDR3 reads TGTGCCATCAGGGGGGGACAGGGGATTTCACCCCTCCACTTT. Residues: CAIRGGQGISPLHF.

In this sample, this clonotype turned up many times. This chain's CDR3 is CSASSGQISLYGYTF. Written as DNA, the CDR3 is TGCAGTGCTAGTTCAGGACAAATCTCCCTATACGGCTACACCTTC. The V gene is TRBV20-1, the J gene TRBJ1-2, with a possible D match to TRBD1 (5 bases). The V gene lost 3 bases and the J gene lost 8 bases, with 22 bases spanning the gap. There are 15 residues in the CDR3. Germline assignment: CDR1 DFQATT and CDR2 SNEGSKA (reference sequence).

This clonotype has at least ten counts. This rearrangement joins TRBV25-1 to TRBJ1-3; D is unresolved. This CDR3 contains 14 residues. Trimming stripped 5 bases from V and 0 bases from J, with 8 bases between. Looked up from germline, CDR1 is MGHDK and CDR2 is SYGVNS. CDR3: CASSLRSSGNTIYF. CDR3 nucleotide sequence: TGTGCCAGCAGTCTTCGGAGCTCTGGAAACACCATATATTTT.

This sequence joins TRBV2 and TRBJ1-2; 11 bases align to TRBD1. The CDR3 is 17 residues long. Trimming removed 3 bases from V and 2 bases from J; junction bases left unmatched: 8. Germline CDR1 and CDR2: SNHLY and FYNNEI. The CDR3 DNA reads TGTGCCAGCAGTGATATGGGGACAGGGGGGGCGAACTATGGCTACACCTTC. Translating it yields CASSDMGTGGANYGYTF.

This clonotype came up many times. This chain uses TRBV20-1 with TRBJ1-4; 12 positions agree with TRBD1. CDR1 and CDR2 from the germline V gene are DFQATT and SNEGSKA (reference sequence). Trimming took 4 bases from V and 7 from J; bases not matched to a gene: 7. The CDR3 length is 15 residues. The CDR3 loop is CSATGTGGFGEKLFF. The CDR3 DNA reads TGCAGTGCTACCGGGACAGGGGGCTTCGGTGAAAAACTGTTTTTT.

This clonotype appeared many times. CDR3: CASSKYNNEQFF. The CDR3 DNA sequence: TGTGCCAGTAGTAAATACAACAATGAGCAGTTCTTC. The chain links TRBV19 to TRBJ2-1; D call uncertain. Looked up from germline, CDR1 is LNHDA and CDR2 is SQIVND (reference sequence). Trimming removed 4 bases from V and 5 bases from J, with 6 bases in between. The CDR3 length is 12 residues.

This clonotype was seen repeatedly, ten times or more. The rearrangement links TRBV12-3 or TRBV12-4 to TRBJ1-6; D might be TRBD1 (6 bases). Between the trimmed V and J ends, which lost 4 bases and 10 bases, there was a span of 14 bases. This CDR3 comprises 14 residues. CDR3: CASSSSGVESPLHF. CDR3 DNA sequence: TGTGCCAGCAGTTCCTCAGGGGTAGAATCACCCCTCCACTTT.

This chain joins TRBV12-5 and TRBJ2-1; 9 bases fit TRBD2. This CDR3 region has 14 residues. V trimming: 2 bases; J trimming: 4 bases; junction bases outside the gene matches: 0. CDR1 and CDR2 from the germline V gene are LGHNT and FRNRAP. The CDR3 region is CASGLSGGYNEQFF. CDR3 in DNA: TGTGCTAGTGGTTTGAGCGGGGGGTACAATGAGCAGTTCTTC. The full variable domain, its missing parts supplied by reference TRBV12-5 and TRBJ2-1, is DARVTQTPRHKVTEMGQEVTMRCQPILGHNTVFWYRQTMMQGLELLAYFRNRAPLDDSGMPKDRFSAEMPDATLATLKIQPSEPRDSAVYFCASGLSGGYNEQFFGPGTRLTVL.

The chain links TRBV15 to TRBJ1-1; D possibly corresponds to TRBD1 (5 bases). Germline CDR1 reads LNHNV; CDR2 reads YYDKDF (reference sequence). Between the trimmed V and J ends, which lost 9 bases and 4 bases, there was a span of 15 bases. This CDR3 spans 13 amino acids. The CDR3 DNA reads TGTGCCACTAGACAGTGGCTGAGCACTGAAGCTTTCTTT. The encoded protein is CATRQWLSTEAFF.

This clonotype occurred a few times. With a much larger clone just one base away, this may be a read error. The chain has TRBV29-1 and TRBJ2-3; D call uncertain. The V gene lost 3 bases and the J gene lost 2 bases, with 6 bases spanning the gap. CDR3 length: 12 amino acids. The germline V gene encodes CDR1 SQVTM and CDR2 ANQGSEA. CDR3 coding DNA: TGCAGCGTTGAGTCGAACACAGATACGCAGTATTTT. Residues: CSVESNTDTQYF.

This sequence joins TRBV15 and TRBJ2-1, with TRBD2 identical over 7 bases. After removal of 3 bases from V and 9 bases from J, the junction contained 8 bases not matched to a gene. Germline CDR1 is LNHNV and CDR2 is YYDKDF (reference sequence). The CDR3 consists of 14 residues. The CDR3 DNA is TGTGCCACCAGCAGTTCCGGGACTATTCCTGAGCAGTTCTTC. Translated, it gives CATSSSGTIPEQFF.

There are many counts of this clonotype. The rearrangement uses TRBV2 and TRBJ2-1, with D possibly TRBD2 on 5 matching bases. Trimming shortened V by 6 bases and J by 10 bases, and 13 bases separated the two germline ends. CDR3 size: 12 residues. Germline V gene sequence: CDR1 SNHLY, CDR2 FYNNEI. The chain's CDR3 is CASSKHPGEQFF. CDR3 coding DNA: TGTGCCAGCAGCAAACACCCGGGAGAGCAGTTCTTC. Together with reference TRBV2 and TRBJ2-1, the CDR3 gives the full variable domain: EPEVTQTPSHQVTQMGQEVILRCVPISNHLYFYWYRQILGQKVEFLVSFYNNEISEKSEIFDDQFSVERPDGSNFTLKIRSTKLEDSAMYFCASSKHPGEQFFGPGTRLTVL.

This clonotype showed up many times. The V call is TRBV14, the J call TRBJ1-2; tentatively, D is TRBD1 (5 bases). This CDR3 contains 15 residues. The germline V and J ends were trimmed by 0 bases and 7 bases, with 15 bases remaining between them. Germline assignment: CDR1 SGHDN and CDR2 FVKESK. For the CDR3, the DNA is TGTGCCAGCAGCCAAGATTTGGGGACTTTGAGTGGCTACACCTTC. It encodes CASSQDLGTLSGYTF.

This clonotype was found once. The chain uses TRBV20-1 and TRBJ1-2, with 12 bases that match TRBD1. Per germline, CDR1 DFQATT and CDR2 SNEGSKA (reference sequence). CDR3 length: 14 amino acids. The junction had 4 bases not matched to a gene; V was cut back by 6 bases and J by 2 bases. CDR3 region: CSADGTGGNYGYTF. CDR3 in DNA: TGCAGTGCGGACGGGACAGGGGGCAACTATGGCTACACCTTC.

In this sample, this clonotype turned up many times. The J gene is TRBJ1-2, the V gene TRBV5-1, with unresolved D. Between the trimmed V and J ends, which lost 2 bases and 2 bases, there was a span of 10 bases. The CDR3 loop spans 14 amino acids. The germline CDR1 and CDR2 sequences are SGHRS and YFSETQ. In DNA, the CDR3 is TGCGCCAGCAGCTTTACAACCGACAACTATGGCTACACCTTC. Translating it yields CASSFTTDNYGYTF.

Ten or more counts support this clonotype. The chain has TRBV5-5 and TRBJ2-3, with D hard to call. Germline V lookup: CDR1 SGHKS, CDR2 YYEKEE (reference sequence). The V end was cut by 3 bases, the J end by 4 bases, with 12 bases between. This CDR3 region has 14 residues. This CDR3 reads CASSSRPKPDTQYF. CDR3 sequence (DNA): TGTGCCAGCAGCTCACGGCCCAAGCCAGATACGCAGTATTTT. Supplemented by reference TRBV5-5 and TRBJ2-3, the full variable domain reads DAGVTQSPTHLIKTRGQQVTLRCSPISGHKSVSWYQQVLGQGPQFIFQYYEKEERGRGNFPDRFSARQFPNYSSELNVNALLLGDSALYLCASSSRPKPDTQYFGPGTRLTVL.